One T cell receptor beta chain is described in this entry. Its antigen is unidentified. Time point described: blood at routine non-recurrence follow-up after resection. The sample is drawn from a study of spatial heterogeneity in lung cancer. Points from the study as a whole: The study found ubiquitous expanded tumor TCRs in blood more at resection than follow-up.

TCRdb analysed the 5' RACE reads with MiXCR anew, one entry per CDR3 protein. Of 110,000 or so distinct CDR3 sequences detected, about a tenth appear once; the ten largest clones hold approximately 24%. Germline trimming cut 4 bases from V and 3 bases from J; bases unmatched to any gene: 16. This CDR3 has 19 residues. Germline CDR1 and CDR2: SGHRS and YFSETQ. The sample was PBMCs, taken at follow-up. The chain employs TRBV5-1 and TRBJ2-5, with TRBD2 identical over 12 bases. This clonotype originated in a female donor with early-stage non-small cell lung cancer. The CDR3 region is CASSPGTSGRLNLKETQYF. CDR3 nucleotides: TGCGCCAGCAGCCCCGGGACTAGCGGGCGTCTTAACCTCAAAGAGACCCAGTACTTC. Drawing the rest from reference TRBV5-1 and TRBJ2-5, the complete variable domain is KAGVTQTPRYLIKTRGQQVTLSCSPISGHRSVSWYQQTPGQGLQFLFEYFSETQRNKGNFPGRFSGRQFSNSRSEMNVSTLELGDSALYLCASSPGTSGRLNLKETQYFGPGTRLLVL.